Listed here are 5 T cell receptor beta chains from one sample, sequenced in a study of response to subunit inactivated influenza vaccine. TCRdb fed the RT-PCR reads into MiXCR, producing one record per CDR3 protein. The table records hundreds of thousands of distinct CDR3 sequences, 15% to 18% of them present only once. The source was PBMCs from blood, collected roughly 12 days after vaccination. These receptors originate from a man in his forties or fifties who received an inactivated influenza vaccine.

This chain links TRBV4-3 with TRBJ2-3, with no clear D. Trimming cost V 0 bases and J 0 bases, with 10 bases left between them. The length of the CDR3 is 16 residues. Germline V gene data show CDR1 as LGHNA and CDR2 as YSLEER. This chain's CDR3 is CASSQDVARSTDTQYF. As DNA, the CDR3 is TGCGCCAGCAGCCAAGATGTGGCACGGAGCACAGATACGCAGTATTTT.

This rearrangement joins TRBV20-1 to TRBJ2-7; 8 bases line up with TRBD1. The CDR3 is 16 amino acids. J lost 0 bases, V lost 1 base, and 8 bases had no gene match. Germline V lookup: CDR1 DFQATT, CDR2 SNEGSKA (reference sequence). The CDR3 region has the DNA TGCAGTGCTAGAGCCGCGGACAGGGCTTCCTCCTACGAGCAGTACTTC. Protein: CSARAADRASSYEQYF.

This clonotype was counted only a few times. J is TRBJ1-1 and V is TRBV7-9, with a weak D call TRBD1 (5 bases). The V end was cut by 3 bases, the J end by 4 bases, with 12 bases between. CDR3 length: 14 residues. The germline CDR1 and CDR2 sequences are SEHNR and FQNEAQ (reference sequence). CDR3 sequence reads: CASSLAPGTTEAFF. DNA for the CDR3: TGTGCCAGCAGCTTGGCTCCGGGGACCACTGAAGCTTTCTTT. The whole variable domain, filled in from reference TRBV7-9 and TRBJ1-1, reads DTGVSQNPRHKITKRGQNVTFRCDPISEHNRLYWYRQTLGQGPEFLTYFQNEAQLEKSRLLSDRFSAERPKGSFSTLEIQRTEQGDSAMYLCASSLAPGTTEAFFGQGTRLTVV.

This sequence joins TRBV18 and TRBJ2-3; D gene uncertain. The V gene lost 0 bases and the J gene lost 4 bases, with 8 bases spanning the gap. This CDR3 spans 14 amino acids. Per germline, CDR1 KGHSH and CDR2 LQKENI. The CDR3 reads CASSPPTNPDTQYF. DNA for the CDR3: TGTGCCAGCTCACCACCTACTAATCCAGATACGCAGTATTTT.

This clonotype appeared a few times. J is TRBJ2-5 and V is TRBV6-1; TRBD1 matches at 7 bases. The CDR3 is made up of 14 amino acids. Germline V gives CDR1 MNHNS, CDR2 SASEGT. V gave up 5 bases and J gave up 5 bases; unmatched junction bases: 8. The CDR3 protein is CASSPDRVYETQYF. The CDR3 nucleotides are TGTGCCAGCAGTCCCGACAGGGTTTACGAGACCCAGTACTTC.